What follows are 23 T cell receptor beta chains derived from one specimen sequenced in a study of CD8 T cells in Susac syndrome. RNA totalling roughly 0.5 to 1 ug underwent reverse transcription with random hexamers. In TCRdb, the immunoSEQ multiplex PCR reads were re-called with MiXCR into one record per CDR3 protein. This table holds approximately 200,000 distinct CDR3 sequences, about 94% found once. Source material: CD4+ T cells from PBMCs. The receptor set was obtained from a human donor with multiple sclerosis.

The chain combines TRBV29-1 with TRBJ1-1; TRBD1 might be the D (5 bases). The CDR3 loop spans 12 amino acids. The germline V and J ends were trimmed by 7 bases and 10 bases, with 19 bases remaining between them. The germline V gene has CDR1 SQVTM and CDR2 ANQGSEA. This CDR3 is CSAVVTLGVAFF. The CDR3 coding sequence is TGCAGCGCGGTTGTCACCTTAGGGGTAGCTTTCTTT.

As regards this clonotype: The junction differs from germline at one of its ends, possibly a read error. The rearrangement joins TRBV2 to TRBJ2-1; D may be TRBD1 (6 bases). Germline lookup yields CDR1 SNHLY and CDR2 FYNNEI. The CDR3 covers 12 residues. This CDR3 is CASKFEGTLFVF. DNA for the CDR3: TGTGCCAGCAAATTCGAGGGGACACTGTTTGTCTTC. Complete variable domain (other parts from reference TRBV2 and TRBJ2-1): EPEVTQTPSHQVTQMGQEVILRCVPISNHLYFYWYRQILGQKVEFLVSFYNNEISEKSEIFDDQFSVERPDGSNFTLKIRSTKLEDSAMYFCASKFEGTLFVFGPGTRLTVL.

The rearrangement links TRBV29-1 to TRBJ1-1; D possibly corresponds to TRBD1 (5 bases). The CDR3 loop spans 12 amino acids. The ends were cut back, 4 bases at V and 5 bases at J, with 11 bases in the middle. Germline V gene sequence: CDR1 SQVTM, CDR2 ANQGSEA. The CDR3 loop is CSVGGGWTEAFF. The DNA for the CDR3 is TGCAGCGTTGGTGGGGGGTGGACTGAAGCTTTCTTT.

The V and J genes are TRBV20-1 and TRBJ2-3; D is uncertain. Trimming stripped 5 bases from V and 3 bases from J, with 12 bases between. Per the germline V gene, CDR1 is DFQATT and CDR2 is SNEGSKA (reference sequence). The CDR3 is made up of 13 amino acids. The CDR3 is CSAQDLSTDTQYF. The CDR3 DNA reads as TGCAGTGCTCAAGACCTTAGTACAGATACGCAGTATTTT.

The chain couples TRBV25-1 to TRBJ2-7, with no clear D. This CDR3 comprises 13 residues. Germline V lookup: CDR1 MGHDK, CDR2 SYGVNS. V gave up 3 bases and J gave up 6 bases, with 12 bases separating them. The CDR3 DNA is TGTGCCAGCAGTGACCTATCCTCATCCGAGCAGTACTTC. Translating gives CASSDLSSSEQYF.

The chain carries TRBV27 and TRBJ2-7, with D unclear. Trimming removed 4 bases at V and 7 bases at J, with 20 bases between. Germline values: CDR1 MNHEY, CDR2 SMNVEV (reference sequence). The CDR3 contains 15 residues. Here the CDR3 DNA reads TGTGCCAGCAGTTCCGGATGGGGAAAAACGAGGGAGCAGTACTTC. This codes for CASSSGWGKTREQYF.

This clonotype was found once. The chain has TRBV11-2 and TRBJ1-1; 9 positions agree with TRBD1. Germline-derived CDR1 and CDR2 are SGHAT and FQNNGV. J gave up 5 bases and V 5 bases, and 6 bases lay outside the gene matches. CDR3 length equals 14 residues. This chain's CDR3 is CASSRGQGVTEAFF. DNA for the CDR3: TGTGCCAGCAGCAGGGGACAGGGAGTGACTGAAGCTTTCTTT.

V and J are TRBV5-6 and TRBJ2-7; TRBD1 is a possible D gene (6 bases). Germline V gene data show CDR1 as SGHDT and CDR2 as YYEEEE. The CDR3 covers 14 residues. V was pared by 2 bases and J by 3 bases, with 12 bases between. In DNA, the CDR3 is TGTGCCAGCAGCTTCGACAGGACAATCTACGAGCAGTACTTC. Residues: CASSFDRTIYEQYF.

The chain combines TRBV5-1 with TRBJ2-1; D may be TRBD1 or TRBD2 (6 bases each). V was clipped by 2 bases and J by 8 bases, with 17 bases between them. Germline loops: CDR1 SGHRS, CDR2 YFSETQ. The CDR3 has 15 residues. The CDR3 DNA is TGCGCCAGCAGCTTCACTAGCAGGGGCCGGGATGAGCAGTTCTTC. It codes for CASSFTSRGRDEQFF.

This chain connects TRBV6-6 to TRBJ1-1; D not certain. Trimming took off 10 bases at V and 0 bases at J, with 12 bases between the two ends. Germline CDR1 is MNHNY and CDR2 is SVGAGI (reference sequence). The CDR3 totals 13 residues. The CDR3 loop reads CATFRGVNTEAFF. The DNA of the CDR3 is TGTGCCACCTTCCGCGGGGTGAACACTGAAGCTTTCTTT.

This clonotype showed up just once. The chain links TRBV6-2 or TRBV6-3 to TRBJ2-7, with D possibly being TRBD1 (6 bases). From germline, CDR1 is MNHEY and CDR2 SVGEGT. This CDR3 is 14 amino acids long. Trimming cost V 8 bases and J 3 bases, with 17 bases left between them. Written as DNA, the CDR3 is TGTGCCAGCCGCGCTCGGGACACCGTCTACGAGCAGTACTTC. Protein: CASRARDTVYEQYF.

This clonotype was picked up one time. The chain carries TRBV30 and TRBJ1-1; D is unclear. The CDR3 contains 14 residues. Germline CDR1 is GTSNPN and CDR2 is SVGIG (reference sequence). Trimming took 3 bases from V and 0 from J, leaving 11 bases between them. This CDR3 is CAWRGSVMNTEAFF. CDR3 bases: TGTGCCTGGAGGGGATCGGTTATGAACACTGAAGCTTTCTTT. Drawing the rest from reference TRBV30 and TRBJ1-1, the complete variable domain is SQTIHQWPATLVQPVGSPLSLECTVEGTSNPNLYWYRQAAGRGLQLLFYSVGIGQISSEVPQNLSASRPQDRQFILSSKKLLLSDSGFYLCAWRGSVMNTEAFFGQGTRLTVV.

The rearrangement links TRBV28 to TRBJ2-2, with TRBD2 identical over 8 bases. The CDR3 length is 16 residues. J lost 0 bases, V lost 7 bases, and 7 bases had no gene match. Germline V gives CDR1 MDHEN, CDR2 SYDVKM. CDR3 in amino acids: CASIPAGATNTGELFF. DNA of the CDR3: TGTGCCAGCATCCCAGCGGGGGCCACGAACACCGGGGAGCTGTTTTTT.

The chain uses TRBV3-1 and TRBJ1-6; D gene unclear. Germline values: CDR1 LGHDT, CDR2 YNNKEL (reference sequence). This CDR3 is built from 13 residues. Trimming left V 0 bases short and J 13 bases short, with 10 bases between. The CDR3 here is CASSQDRITPLHF. The CDR3 DNA is TGTGCCAGCAGCCAAGATCGGATTACGCCCCTCCACTTT.

The V and J genes are TRBV12-5 and TRBJ1-2; 7 bases agree with TRBD1. The J segment lost 3 bases and the V segment lost 4 bases, leaving 17 bases of the junction unmatched. Germline-derived CDR1 and CDR2 are LGHNT and FRNRAP. The CDR3 totals 18 residues. DNA for the CDR3: TGTGCTAGTGGTTCCGCGACCGGGACAGACCTAGGGTACTATGGCTACACCTTC. Its protein is CASGSATGTDLGYYGYTF.

The V gene is TRBV4-2, the J gene TRBJ2-6; possible D gene TRBD1, 5 bases. The CDR3 totals 15 residues. V gave up 6 bases and J gave up 2 bases, with 11 bases separating them. From germline, CDR1 is LGHNA and CDR2 YNFKEQ. Written as DNA, the CDR3 is TGTGCCAGCAGTGAGGTGGGGCCTGGGGCCAACGTCCTGACTTTC. This sequence encodes CASSEVGPGANVLTF.

The chain carries TRBV11-3 and TRBJ2-3, with D tentatively TRBD1 (5 bases). The germline V gene has CDR1 SGHNT and CDR2 YENEEA. The CDR3 contains 15 residues. The V gene lost 1 base and the J gene lost 9 bases, with 17 bases spanning the gap. The chain's CDR3 is CASSLAAGNLETQYF. In DNA form, the CDR3 reads TGTGCCAGCAGCTTAGCCGCAGGGAACCTTGAGACGCAGTATTTT.

The chain uses TRBV6-2 or TRBV6-3 and TRBJ2-7; 9 nucleotides align to TRBD2. From germline, CDR1 is MNHEY and CDR2 SVGEGT. The trim removed 10 bases at V and 2 bases at J, leaving 9 bases unmatched. This CDR3 spans 14 amino acids. CDR3 residues: CATRLAVIPYEQYF. The CDR3 bases are TGTGCCACTCGACTAGCGGTGATACCCTACGAGCAGTACTTC.

For this clonotype: The junction and the germline gene differ at one end; a read error may be behind it. V is TRBV7-7 and J is TRBJ1-6; no definite D call. Germline V gene data show CDR1 as SSHAT and CDR2 as FNYEAQ (reference sequence). This CDR3 comprises 17 residues. The CDR3 sequence is CASSLVVSGLHNSPLHF. The CDR3 nucleotides read TGTGCTAGCAGCTTAGTAGTATCTGGGCTACATAATTCACCCCTCCACTTT.

In its sample, this clonotype was seen once. The chain employs TRBV5-1 and TRBJ2-1, with 7 bases fitting TRBD2. The V and J ends lost 6 bases and 15 bases, in that order; junction bases with no gene match: 21. The germline V gene encodes CDR1 SGHRS and CDR2 YFSETQ. CDR3 length: 15 residues. The CDR3 loop is CASTPYSGDPGLMFF. CDR3 in DNA: TGCGCCAGCACCCCCTACAGCGGGGACCCGGGACTGATGTTCTTC. The full variable domain, rest sourced from reference TRBV5-1 and TRBJ2-1, is KAGVTQTPRYLIKTRGQQVTLSCSPISGHRSVSWYQQTPGQGLQFLFEYFSETQRNKGNFPGRFSGRQFSNSRSEMNVSTLELGDSALYLCASTPYSGDPGLMFFGPGTRLTVL.

This chain connects TRBV24-1 to TRBJ2-7; D possibly corresponds to TRBD2 (5 bases). Trimming took 3 bases from V and 6 from J, leaving 8 bases between them. Germline CDR1 and CDR2: KGHDR and SFDVKD. The CDR3 has 12 amino acids. CDR3 coding DNA: TGTGCCACCAGTGATCCCCGGGGCGAGCAGTACTTC. Amino acid sequence: CATSDPRGEQYF.

The chain carries TRBV12-3 or TRBV12-4 and TRBJ2-1; 13 nucleotides agree with TRBD2. CDR3 size: 13 residues. Unmatched junction bases numbered 6, after V lost 11 bases and J lost 8 bases. The CDR3 here is CASRTSGGDEQFF. For the CDR3, the DNA is TGTGCCTCCCGGACTAGCGGGGGAGATGAGCAGTTCTTC.

This clonotype has a single count. The chain has TRBV4-1 and TRBJ2-4; D gene unclear. CDR1 and CDR2 (germline): MGHRA, YSYEKL. V was trimmed by 4 bases and J by 0 bases, leaving 13 bases between them. The CDR3 runs to 16 residues. The CDR3 is CASSPLTQLAKNIQYF. CDR3 nucleotide sequence: TGCGCCAGCAGCCCATTGACACAGCTAGCCAAAAACATTCAGTACTTC.